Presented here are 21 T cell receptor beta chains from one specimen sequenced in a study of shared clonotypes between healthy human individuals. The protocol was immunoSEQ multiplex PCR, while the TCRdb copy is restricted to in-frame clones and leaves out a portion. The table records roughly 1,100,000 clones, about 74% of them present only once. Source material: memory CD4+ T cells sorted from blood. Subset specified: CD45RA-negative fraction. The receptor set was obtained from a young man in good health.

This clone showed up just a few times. The CDR3 sequence is CASSQGVSGSGEQFF. The CDR3 nucleotides read TGTGCCAGCAGCCAGGGGGTATCGGGGAGTGGTGAGCAGTTCTTC. The chain joins TRBV11-2 to TRBJ2-1, with 7 bases lining up with TRBD1. Germline V gene lookup returns CDR1 SGHAT and CDR2 FQNNGV. J lost 9 bases, V lost 5 bases, and 13 bases had no gene match. This CDR3 contains 15 residues.

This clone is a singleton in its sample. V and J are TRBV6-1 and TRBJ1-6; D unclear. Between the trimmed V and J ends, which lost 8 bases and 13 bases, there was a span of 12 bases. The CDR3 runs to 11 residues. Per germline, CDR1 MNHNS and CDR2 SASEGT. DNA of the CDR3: TGTGCCAGCGGGGTGCCGGATCCCCTCCACTTT. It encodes CASGVPDPLHF.

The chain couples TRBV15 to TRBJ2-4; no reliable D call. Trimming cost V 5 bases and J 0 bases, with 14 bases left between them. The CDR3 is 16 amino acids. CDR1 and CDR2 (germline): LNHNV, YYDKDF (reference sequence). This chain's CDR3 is CATSAPLNIAKNIQYF. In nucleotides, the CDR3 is TGTGCCACCAGCGCTCCGCTTAATATAGCCAAAAACATTCAGTACTTC.

CDR3 protein: CASSPPGTANTEAFF. CDR3 DNA sequence: TGTGCCAGCAGCCCACCCGGGACAGCCAACACTGAAGCTTTCTTT. J is TRBJ1-1 and V is TRBV7-9; the match to TRBD1 covers 7 bases. Trimming at V came to 5 bases and at J to 2 bases, leaving 8 bases not matched to a gene. The CDR3 has 15 amino acids. In germline, CDR1 is SEHNR, CDR2 FQNEAQ (reference sequence).

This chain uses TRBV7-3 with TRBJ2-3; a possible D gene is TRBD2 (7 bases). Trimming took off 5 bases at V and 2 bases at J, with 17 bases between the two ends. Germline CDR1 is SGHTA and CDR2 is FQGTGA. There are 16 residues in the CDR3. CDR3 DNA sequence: TGTGCCAGCAGCCCCCCTCCGGGGGGCCCCACAGATACGCAGTATTTT. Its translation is CASSPPPGGPTDTQYF.

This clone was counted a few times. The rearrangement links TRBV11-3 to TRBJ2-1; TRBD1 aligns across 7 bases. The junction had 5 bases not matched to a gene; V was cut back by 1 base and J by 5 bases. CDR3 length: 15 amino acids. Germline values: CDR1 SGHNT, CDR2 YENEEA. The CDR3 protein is CASSLAGGKNNEQFF. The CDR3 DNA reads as TGTGCCAGCAGCTTAGCAGGGGGAAAGAACAATGAGCAGTTCTTC.

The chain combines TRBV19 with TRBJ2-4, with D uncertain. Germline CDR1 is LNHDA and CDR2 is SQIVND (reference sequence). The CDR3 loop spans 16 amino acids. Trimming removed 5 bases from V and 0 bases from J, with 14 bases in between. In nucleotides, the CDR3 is TGTGCCAGTAGTGACGACGGTACCATAGCCAAAAACATTCAGTACTTC. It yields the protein CASSDDGTIAKNIQYF.

The CDR3 nucleotides are TGTGCCATCAGTGAGGGGGGACAGGGAGGCTATGGCTACACCTTC. Translating gives CAISEGGQGGYGYTF. The rearrangement uses TRBV10-3 and TRBJ1-2; TRBD1 agrees at 9 bases. Losses at the gene ends were 2 bases for V and 4 bases for J; bases not matched to a gene: 5. This CDR3 contains 15 residues. Germline V gene sequence: CDR1 ENHRY, CDR2 SYGVKD.

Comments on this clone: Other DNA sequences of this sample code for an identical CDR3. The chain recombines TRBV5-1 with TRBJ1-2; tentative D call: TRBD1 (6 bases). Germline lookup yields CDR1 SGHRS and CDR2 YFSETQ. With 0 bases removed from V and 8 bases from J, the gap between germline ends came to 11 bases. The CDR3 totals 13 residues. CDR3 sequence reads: CASSLEGGLGYTF. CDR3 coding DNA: TGCGCCAGCAGCTTGGAAGGGGGATTGGGCTACACCTTC.

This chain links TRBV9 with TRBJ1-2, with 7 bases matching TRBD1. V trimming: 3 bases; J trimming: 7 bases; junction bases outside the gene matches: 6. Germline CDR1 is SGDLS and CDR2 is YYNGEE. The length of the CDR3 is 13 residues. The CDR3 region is CASSASHRGGYTF. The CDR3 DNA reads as TGTGCCAGCAGCGCCTCCCACAGGGGTGGCTACACCTTC.

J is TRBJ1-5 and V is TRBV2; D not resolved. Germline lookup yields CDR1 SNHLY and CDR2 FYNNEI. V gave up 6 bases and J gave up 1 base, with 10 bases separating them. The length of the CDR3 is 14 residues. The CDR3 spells CASSGLQSNQPQHF. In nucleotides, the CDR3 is TGTGCCAGCAGCGGCCTTCAAAGCAATCAGCCCCAGCATTTT.

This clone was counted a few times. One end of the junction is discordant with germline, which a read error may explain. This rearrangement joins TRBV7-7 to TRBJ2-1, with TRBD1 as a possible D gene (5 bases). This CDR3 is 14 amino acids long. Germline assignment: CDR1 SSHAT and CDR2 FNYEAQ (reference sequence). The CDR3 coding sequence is TGTGCTAGCAGCTTGCAGGGATCCTACAATGAGCAGTTCTTC. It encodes CASSLQGSYNEQFF.

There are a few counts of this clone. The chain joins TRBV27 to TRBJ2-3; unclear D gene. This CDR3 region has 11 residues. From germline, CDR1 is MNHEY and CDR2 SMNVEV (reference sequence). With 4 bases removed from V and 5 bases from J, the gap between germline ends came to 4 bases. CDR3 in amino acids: CASSSIDTQYF. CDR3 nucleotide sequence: TGTGCCAGCAGTTCGATAGATACGCAGTATTTT.

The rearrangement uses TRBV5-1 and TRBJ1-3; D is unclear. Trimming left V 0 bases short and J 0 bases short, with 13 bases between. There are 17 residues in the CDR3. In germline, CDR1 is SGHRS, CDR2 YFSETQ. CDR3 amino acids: CASSLEGPGISGNTIYF. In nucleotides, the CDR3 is TGCGCCAGCAGCTTGGAAGGTCCCGGTATCTCTGGAAACACCATATATTTT.

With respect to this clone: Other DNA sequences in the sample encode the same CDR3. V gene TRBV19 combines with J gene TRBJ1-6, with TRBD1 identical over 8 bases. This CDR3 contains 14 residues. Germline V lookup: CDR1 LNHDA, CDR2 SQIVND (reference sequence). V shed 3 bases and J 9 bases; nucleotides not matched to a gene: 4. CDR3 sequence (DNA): TGTGCCAGTAGTATGGACAGGGTGGGTTCACCCCTCCACTTT. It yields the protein CASSMDRVGSPLHF.

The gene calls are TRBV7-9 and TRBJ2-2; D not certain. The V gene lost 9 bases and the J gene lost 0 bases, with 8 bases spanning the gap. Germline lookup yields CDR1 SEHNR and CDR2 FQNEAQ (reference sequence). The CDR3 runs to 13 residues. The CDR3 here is CASGVTNTGELFF. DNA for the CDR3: TGTGCCAGTGGGGTTACGAACACCGGGGAGCTGTTTTTT.

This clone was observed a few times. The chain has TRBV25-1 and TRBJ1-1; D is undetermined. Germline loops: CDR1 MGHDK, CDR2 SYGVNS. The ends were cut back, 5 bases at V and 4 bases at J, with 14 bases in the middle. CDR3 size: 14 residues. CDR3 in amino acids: CASSKDGLSTEAFF. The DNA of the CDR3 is TGTGCCAGCAGTAAGGACGGCTTAAGCACTGAAGCTTTCTTT.

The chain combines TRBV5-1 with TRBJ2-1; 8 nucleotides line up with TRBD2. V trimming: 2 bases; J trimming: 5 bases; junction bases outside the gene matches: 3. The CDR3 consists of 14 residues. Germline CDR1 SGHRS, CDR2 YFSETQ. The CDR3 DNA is TGCGCCAGCAGCTTCGGACTAGCCAACAATGAGCAGTTCTTC. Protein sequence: CASSFGLANNEQFF.

CDR3 loop: CASSPFLAVVRGETQYF. The DNA of the CDR3 is TGTGCCAGCTCACCATTCTTAGCGGTTGTCAGGGGAGAGACCCAGTACTTC. V usage is TRBV18 and J usage is TRBJ2-5; D is perhaps TRBD1 or TRBD2 (6 bases each). Germline V CDR1 and CDR2: KGHSH, LQKENI. V was clipped by 2 bases and J by 4 bases, with 20 bases between them. This CDR3 region has 17 residues.

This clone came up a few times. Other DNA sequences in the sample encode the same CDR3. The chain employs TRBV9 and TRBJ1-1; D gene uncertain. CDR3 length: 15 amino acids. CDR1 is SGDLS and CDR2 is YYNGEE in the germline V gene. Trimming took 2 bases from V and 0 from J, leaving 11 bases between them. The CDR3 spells CASSVGGAMNTEAFF. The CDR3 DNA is TGTGCCAGCAGCGTGGGAGGCGCAATGAACACTGAAGCTTTCTTT.

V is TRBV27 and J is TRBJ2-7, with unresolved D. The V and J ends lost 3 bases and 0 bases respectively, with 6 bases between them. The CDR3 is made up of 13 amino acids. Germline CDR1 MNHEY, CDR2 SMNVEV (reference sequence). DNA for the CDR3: TGTGCCAGCAGTTTCCGGCTCTCCTACGAGCAGTACTTC. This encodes CASSFRLSYEQYF.